The source of this TCR beta chain is a study of CD8 T cells in Susac syndrome. Sequencing targeted TCR beta in T cells from blood (CD8+ and CD4+). TEMRA cells were FACS-enriched and CD8+ and CD4+ T cells negatively isolated. This clonotype was seen only a few times. What it recognizes is unknown. One end of the junction is discordant with germline, which a read error may explain. Study observations and caveats: As the study acknowledged, the number of individuals in its TCR sequencing and HLA analysis was relatively small.

When the RNA was reverse transcribed, random hexamers were used with an input of about 0.5 to 1 ug. The method of amplification for TCR beta CDR3 was immunoSEQ multiplex PCR, covering 54 Vbeta and 13 Jbeta. TCRdb re-called the immunoSEQ multiplex PCR reads with MiXCR, one entry per CDR3 protein. The top ten hold less than 0.3% of the sample, which has 80,000 or so distinct CDR3 sequences, about 93% seen once. The length of the CDR3 is 12 residues. Germline V gives CDR1 SQVTM, CDR2 ANQGSEA. The rearrangement uses TRBV29-1 and TRBJ2-7; D is ambiguous. The sequence was collected from a human donor in good health. The sequenced material came from CD8+ T cells from PBMCs. The CDR3 loop is CSSGPTSYEQYF. Written as DNA, the CDR3 is TGCAGCTCCGGCCCGACCTCCTATGAGCAGTACTTC.